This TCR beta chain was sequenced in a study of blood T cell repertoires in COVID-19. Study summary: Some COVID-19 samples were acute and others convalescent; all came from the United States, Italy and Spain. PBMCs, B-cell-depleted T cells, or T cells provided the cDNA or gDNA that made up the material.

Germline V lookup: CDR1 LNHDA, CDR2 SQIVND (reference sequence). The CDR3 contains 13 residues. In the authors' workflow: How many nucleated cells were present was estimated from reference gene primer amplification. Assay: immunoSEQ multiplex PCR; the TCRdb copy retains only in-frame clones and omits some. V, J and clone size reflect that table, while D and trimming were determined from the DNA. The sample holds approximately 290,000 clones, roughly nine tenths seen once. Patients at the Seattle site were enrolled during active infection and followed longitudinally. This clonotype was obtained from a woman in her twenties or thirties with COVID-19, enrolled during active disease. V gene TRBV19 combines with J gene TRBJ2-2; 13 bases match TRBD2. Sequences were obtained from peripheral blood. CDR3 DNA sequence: TGTGCTACTAGCGGGAGGGGGGCCGGGGAGCTGTTTTTT. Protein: CATSGRGAGELFF.